Following are 30 T cell receptor beta chains from one sample sequenced in a study of T-cell memory formation after mild COVID-19 (dated by TCRdb to about 2021). Library method: 5' RACE. Sequencing instrument: Illumina NovaSeq 6000. TCRdb reprocessed the public reads (quality trimming at Q25 with fastp, clone calling with MiXCR) and kept in-frame beta chains. Each record represents a unique CDR3 protein, reported with the most common genes and DNA among its rows. The sample table contains 540,000 or so distinct CDR3 sequences; only one count was recorded for around 20% of them. Of the sample, under 15% is held by the ten largest clones. The sample comprised PBMCs or a T cell subset sorted from them (not recorded which). The receptors stem from an adult woman who had mild COVID-19 (a few samples of this study predate the infection). The sample titles of this study are shuffled in the database, so cell type and time point are left out; the donor was told from shared clones.

This clonotype was detected only a few times. The chain recombines TRBV5-1 with TRBJ1-1; D gene unclear. V was trimmed by 2 bases and J by 7 bases, leaving 6 bases between them. Germline CDR1 reads SGHRS; CDR2 reads YFSETQ. CDR3 size: 11 residues. This CDR3 is CASSFGIEAFF. For the CDR3, the DNA is TGCGCCAGCAGCTTTGGTATTGAAGCTTTCTTT. Full variable domain (remainder filled in from reference TRBV5-1 and TRBJ1-1): KAGVTQTPRYLIKTRGQQVTLSCSPISGHRSVSWYQQTPGQGLQFLFEYFSETQRNKGNFPGRFSGRQFSNSRSEMNVSTLELGDSALYLCASSFGIEAFFGQGTRLTVV.

This clonotype was seen more than once but under ten times. The V and J genes are TRBV4-3 and TRBJ1-6, with a possible D match to TRBD1 (5 bases). CDR3 size: 19 residues. V gave up 0 bases and J gave up 5 bases, with 20 bases separating them. CDR1 and CDR2 from the germline V gene are LGHNA and YSLEER. CDR3 nucleotides: TGCGCCAGCAGCCAAGAGTGGGGGAGTAGTTCAATTGATAATTCACCCCTCCACTTT. Amino acid sequence: CASSQEWGSSSIDNSPLHF.

This clonotype was seen only a few times. This chain uses TRBV3-1 with TRBJ2-2, with a tentative D call TRBD2 (5 bases). V was trimmed by 4 bases and J by 5 bases, leaving 14 bases between them. The CDR3 extends over 15 amino acids. Looked up from germline, CDR1 is LGHDT and CDR2 is YNNKEL (reference sequence). This CDR3 reads CASSPRLAVTGELFF. CDR3 coding DNA: TGTGCCAGCAGCCCCCGGCTAGCAGTAACCGGGGAGCTGTTTTTT.

This clonotype was detected ten times or more. The chain uses TRBV12-3 or TRBV12-4 and TRBJ1-1; 9 nucleotides match TRBD1. The CDR3 totals 16 residues. V lost 6 bases to trimming and J lost 5 bases; unmatched junction nucleotides: 13. CDR3 region: CASRRGGTGGSTEAFF. The CDR3 DNA reads as TGTGCCAGCAGGAGGGGGGGTACAGGGGGCAGTACTGAAGCTTTCTTT.

This clonotype has only a few counts. The chain employs TRBV7-2 and TRBJ2-2; D is tentatively TRBD1 or TRBD2 (7 bases each). Germline CDR1 is SGHTA and CDR2 is FQGNSA. CDR3 length equals 15 residues. The V end lost 1 base, the J end lost 4 bases, and 10 bases lay between the germline ends. CDR3 protein: CASSLVRGGTGELFF. CDR3 DNA sequence: TGTGCCAGCAGCTTAGTCAGGGGGGGCACCGGGGAGCTGTTTTTT.

The rearrangement links TRBV12-3 or TRBV12-4 to TRBJ2-3, with D perhaps TRBD1 or TRBD2 (5 bases each). This CDR3 is built from 15 residues. Trimming left V 5 bases short and J 1 base short, with 13 bases between. The CDR3 region has the DNA TGTGCCAGCAGTCTAGGGACCTTAGGCACAGATACGCAGTATTTT. It translates to CASSLGTLGTDTQYF.

A few counts support this clonotype. CDR3: CASSFPLAGAFGDTQYF. CDR3 nucleotides: TGTGCCAGCAGCTTCCCACTAGCGGGGGCTTTCGGGGATACGCAGTATTTT. The chain carries TRBV11-2 and TRBJ2-3; 11 bases are a match to TRBD2. This CDR3 has 17 amino acids. After removal of 3 bases from V and 6 bases from J, the junction contained 11 bases not matched to a gene. The germline V gene encodes CDR1 SGHAT and CDR2 FQNNGV. Variable domain in full (rest from reference TRBV11-2 and TRBJ2-3): EAGVAQSPRYKIIEKRQSVAFWCNPISGHATLYWYQQILGQGPKLLIQFQNNGVVDDSQLPKDRFSAERLKGVDSTLKIQPAKLEDSAVYLCASSFPLAGAFGDTQYFGPGTRLTVL.

The CDR3: CATSAPDSGRTDTQYF. CDR3 in DNA: TGTGCCACCAGTGCCCCTGACAGCGGGAGAACAGATACGCAGTATTTT. V usage is TRBV24-1 and J usage is TRBJ2-3; 8 bases fit TRBD2. Germline CDR1 is KGHDR and CDR2 is SFDVKD. There are 16 residues in the CDR3. J lost 3 bases, V lost 5 bases, and 9 bases had no gene match.

A few counts support this clonotype. The V gene is TRBV12-3 or TRBV12-4, the J gene TRBJ1-2, with 10 bases identical to TRBD1. The CDR3 extends over 15 amino acids. V lost 3 bases, J lost 3 bases, and 4 bases stayed unmatched. This CDR3 is CASSLPGTGDYGYTF. The CDR3 region has the DNA TGTGCCAGCAGTTTGCCCGGGACAGGGGACTATGGCTACACCTTC.

The gene calls are TRBV27 and TRBJ1-5; D uncertain. Deletions cut 2 bases from V and 8 bases from J, with 13 bases between. This CDR3 has 14 residues. Germline CDR1 and CDR2: MNHEY and SMNVEV (reference sequence). The CDR3 DNA is TGTGCCAGCAGTTTAGGCTCGGGCTTCGAGCCCCAGCATTTT. This translates into CASSLGSGFEPQHF.

The gene calls are TRBV18 and TRBJ2-2; a possible D gene is TRBD2 (6 bases). Trimming stripped 0 bases from V and 3 bases from J, with 14 bases between. This CDR3 contains 17 residues. Germline V gives CDR1 KGHSH, CDR2 LQKENI. CDR3 residues: CASSPPGRTQDTGELFF. As DNA, the CDR3 is TGTGCCAGCTCACCACCGGGGAGGACTCAGGACACCGGGGAGCTGTTTTTT.

This clonotype was counted between two and nine times. This chain links TRBV9 with TRBJ1-1; the D gene is possibly TRBD1 (6 bases). V was trimmed by 0 bases and J by 0 bases, leaving 9 bases between them. The V gene's germline CDR1 is SGDLS and CDR2 YYNGEE. The CDR3 consists of 15 residues. This CDR3 is CASSVGGQLNTEAFF. The CDR3 coding sequence is TGTGCCAGCAGCGTAGGAGGACAGTTGAACACTGAAGCTTTCTTT. Based on the CDR3 plus reference TRBV9 and TRBJ1-1, the full variable domain is DSGVTQTPKHLITATGQRVTLRCSPRSGDLSVYWYQQSLDQGLQFLIQYYNGEERAKGNILERFSAQQFPDLHSELNLSSLELGDSALYFCASSVGGQLNTEAFFGQGTRLTVV.

This clonotype was seen more than once but under ten times. The V gene is TRBV12-3 or TRBV12-4, the J gene TRBJ2-1, with D maybe TRBD2 (7 bases). Deletions cut 3 bases from V and 4 bases from J, with 19 bases between. The CDR3 runs to 17 residues. CDR3 in DNA: TGTGCCAGCAGTTTTGGGGGGGTTTGGACAGCTTACAATGAGCAGTTCTTC. This translates into CASSFGGVWTAYNEQFF.

This clonotype was observed a handful of times. This sequence joins TRBV20-1 and TRBJ2-7, with 7 bases identical to TRBD2. Trimming cost V 4 bases and J 4 bases; bases outside gene matches: 4. CDR1 and CDR2 (germline): DFQATT, SNEGSKA (reference sequence). The CDR3 sequence is 12 residues long. DNA of the CDR3: TGCAGTGCTACAGCGGGAAAGTACGAGCAGTACTTC. It translates to CSATAGKYEQYF.

This clonotype was recorded at least ten times. The chain recombines TRBV12-3 or TRBV12-4 with TRBJ2-2; the D is unclear. CDR3 size: 14 residues. Deletions cut 5 bases from V and 1 base from J, with 8 bases between. The CDR3 coding sequence is TGTGCCAGCAGTCTCTGGGAGAACACCGGGGAGCTGTTTTTT. Amino acid sequence: CASSLWENTGELFF.

The V and J genes are TRBV19 and TRBJ2-3, with a possible D match to TRBD2 (5 bases). Between the trimmed V and J ends, which lost 5 bases and 6 bases, there was a span of 15 bases. The CDR3 is 14 amino acids. Germline CDR1 and CDR2: LNHDA and SQIVND (reference sequence). The CDR3 loop is CASSPTLDSDTQYF. CDR3 coding DNA: TGTGCCAGTAGTCCAACACTAGATTCCGATACGCAGTATTTT.

As concerns this clonotype: Germline is not matched at one junction end, which may reflect a read error. V and J are TRBV4-1 and TRBJ1-2, with D perhaps TRBD1 (5 bases). The CDR3 loop spans 13 amino acids. The germline V gene has CDR1 MGHRA and CDR2 YSYEKL. The CDR3, as DNA: TGCGGCAGCAGAGGGGACCGGAGCTATGGCTACACCTTC. Amino acids: CGSRGDRSYGYTF.

This rearrangement joins TRBV15 to TRBJ1-3, with D maybe TRBD1 (5 bases). V was cut by 5 bases and J by 0 bases, with 11 bases left in between. The CDR3 covers 15 residues. Germline CDR1 and CDR2: LNHNV and YYDKDF (reference sequence). The CDR3 nucleotides read TGTGCCACCAGCCTTCGGGGGAGCTCTGGAAACACCATATATTTT. Amino acid sequence: CATSLRGSSGNTIYF.

This clonotype has a handful of counts. The chain couples TRBV9 to TRBJ1-2; D call uncertain. CDR3 length equals 14 residues. V gave up 1 base and J gave up 1 base, with 8 bases separating them. Germline-derived CDR1 and CDR2 are SGDLS and YYNGEE. DNA of the CDR3: TGTGCCAGCAGCGTATCCGCCGGTAACTATGGCTACACCTTC. This encodes CASSVSAGNYGYTF.

The chain couples TRBV12-3 or TRBV12-4 to TRBJ1-5; TRBD1 matches at 7 bases. The CDR3 has 15 residues. The V and J ends lost 3 bases and 4 bases, in that order; junction bases with no gene match: 6. The DNA for the CDR3 is TGTGCCAGCAGTTTCCAGACAGGGCTGAATCAGCCCCAGCATTTT. The encoded protein is CASSFQTGLNQPQHF.

DNA of the CDR3: TGTGCCAGCATCATGGGGCTTAGACAGTTCTTC. It specifies CASIMGLRQFF. The chain recombines TRBV7-2 with TRBJ2-1; weak D call: TRBD1 (5 bases). Germline CDR1 reads SGHTA; CDR2 reads FQGNSA. The CDR3 runs to 11 residues. V was shortened by 7 bases and J by 13 bases, with 14 bases between the two germline ends. The full variable domain, in which reference TRBV7-2 and TRBJ2-1 provide the parts outside the CDR3, is GAGVSQSPSNKVTEKGKDVELRCDPISGHTALYWYRQSLGQGLEFLIYFQGNSAPDKSGLPSDRFSAERTGGSVSTLTIQRTQQEDSAVYLCASIMGLRQFFGPGTRLTVL.

The table lists this clonotype with a few counts. The genes are TRBV5-6 and TRBJ2-7; D is undetermined. Trimming shortened V by 2 bases and J by 5 bases, and 14 bases separated the two germline ends. The germline V gene has CDR1 SGHDT and CDR2 YYEEEE. There are 14 residues in the CDR3. In nucleotides, the CDR3 is TGTGCCAGCAGCTTAGGGTGGATTCGCAACGAGCAGTACTTC. Its protein product is CASSLGWIRNEQYF.

This clonotype was seen only a few times. This chain connects TRBV24-1 to TRBJ2-7; 7 bases are a match to TRBD2. The CDR3 runs to 16 residues. Germline CDR1 is KGHDR and CDR2 is SFDVKD. With 5 bases clipped from V and 2 bases from J, the junction kept 11 bases outside the gene matches. CDR3 nucleotides: TGTGCCACCAGTGGCCCTAGCGGCCATCAGACCTACGAGCAGTACTTC. Protein product: CATSGPSGHQTYEQYF.

The gene calls are TRBV10-3 and TRBJ2-7; D is uncertain. The CDR3 totals 15 residues. Germline CDR1 is ENHRY and CDR2 is SYGVKD. Trimming removed 2 bases at V and 0 bases at J, with 11 bases between. Here the CDR3 reads CAISESSIYSYEQYF. The CDR3 nucleotides are TGTGCCATCAGTGAGAGTAGCATTTACTCCTACGAGCAGTACTTC.

This clonotype was counted between two and nine times. The rearrangement uses TRBV6-6 and TRBJ2-2, with 7 bases lining up with TRBD2. The CDR3 runs to 11 residues. V dropped 6 bases and J dropped 9; count of bases not matched to a gene: 1. The germline CDR1 and CDR2 sequences are MNHNY and SVGAGI (reference sequence). The CDR3 DNA reads as TGTGCCAGCAGGGGACTATGGGAGCTGTTTTTT. Translated: CASRGLWELFF.

V usage is TRBV7-6 and J usage is TRBJ2-5, with D tentatively TRBD1 (6 bases). Per germline, CDR1 SGHVS and CDR2 FNYEAQ. V lost 5 bases and J 4 bases, leaving 20 bases between the germline ends. This CDR3 is built from 16 residues. The CDR3: CASSPSTGFSRETQYF. The CDR3 nucleotides are TGTGCCAGCAGCCCGTCGACAGGTTTTTCTCGAGAGACCCAGTACTTC.

This clonotype occurred a few times. This rearrangement joins TRBV10-3 to TRBJ1-2; 8 bases match TRBD1. The junction had 11 bases not matched to a gene; V was cut back by 2 bases and J by 12 bases. The CDR3 extends over 14 amino acids. The germline gives CDR1 ENHRY, CDR2 SYGVKD. CDR3 DNA sequence: TGTGCCATCAGTGAGATGGACAGGGCATCGGGTAACACCTTC. Protein sequence: CAISEMDRASGNTF.

This chain joins TRBV2 and TRBJ1-2; TRBD1 might be the D (6 bases). Trimming cost V 6 bases and J 3 bases, with 14 bases left between them. The length of the CDR3 is 14 residues. From germline, CDR1 is SNHLY and CDR2 FYNNEI. This chain's CDR3 is CASSRGGPDYGYTF. DNA for the CDR3: TGTGCCAGCAGCCGAGGGGGGCCAGACTATGGCTACACCTTC.

The chain couples TRBV3-1 to TRBJ1-1; 7 bases are a match to TRBD1. This CDR3 region has 15 residues. Germline CDR1 reads LGHDT; CDR2 reads YNNKEL (reference sequence). V dropped 3 bases and J dropped 4; count of bases not matched to a gene: 8. CDR3 sequence (DNA): TGTGCCAGCAGCCATTACAGGGGTCAGGGCACTGAAGCTTTCTTT. Its protein product is CASSHYRGQGTEAFF. Supplemented by reference TRBV3-1 and TRBJ1-1, the full variable domain reads DTAVSQTPKYLVTQMGNDKSIKCEQNLGHDTMYWYKQDSKKFLKIMFSYNNKELIINETVPNRFSPKSPDKAHLNLHINSLELGDSAVYFCASSHYRGQGTEAFFGQGTRLTVV.

This rearrangement joins TRBV7-9 to TRBJ2-5; TRBD2 aligns across 12 bases. The CDR3 extends over 17 amino acids. J gave up 4 bases and V 5 bases, and 11 bases lay outside the gene matches. Germline lookup yields CDR1 SEHNR and CDR2 FQNEAQ (reference sequence). Here the CDR3 reads CASSRLLAGGFGETQYF. In DNA form, the CDR3 reads TGTGCCAGCAGCCGCCTACTAGCGGGAGGCTTCGGAGAGACCCAGTACTTC.